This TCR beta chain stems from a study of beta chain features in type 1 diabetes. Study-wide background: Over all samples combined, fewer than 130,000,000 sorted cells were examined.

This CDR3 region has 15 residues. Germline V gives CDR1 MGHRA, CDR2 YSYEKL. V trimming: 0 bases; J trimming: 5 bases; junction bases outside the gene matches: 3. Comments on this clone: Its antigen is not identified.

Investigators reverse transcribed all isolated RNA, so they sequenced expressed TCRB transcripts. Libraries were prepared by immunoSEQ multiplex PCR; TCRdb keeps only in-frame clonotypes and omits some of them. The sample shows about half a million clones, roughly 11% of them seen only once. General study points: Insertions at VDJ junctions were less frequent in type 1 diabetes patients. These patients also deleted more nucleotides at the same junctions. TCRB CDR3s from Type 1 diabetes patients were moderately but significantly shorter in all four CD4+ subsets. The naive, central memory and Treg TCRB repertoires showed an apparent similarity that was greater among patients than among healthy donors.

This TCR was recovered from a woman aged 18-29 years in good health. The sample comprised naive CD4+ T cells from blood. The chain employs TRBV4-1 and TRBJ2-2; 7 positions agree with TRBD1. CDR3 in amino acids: CASSQDGQATGELFF. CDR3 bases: TGCGCCAGCAGCCAAGATGGACAGGCTACCGGGGAGCTGTTTTTT.